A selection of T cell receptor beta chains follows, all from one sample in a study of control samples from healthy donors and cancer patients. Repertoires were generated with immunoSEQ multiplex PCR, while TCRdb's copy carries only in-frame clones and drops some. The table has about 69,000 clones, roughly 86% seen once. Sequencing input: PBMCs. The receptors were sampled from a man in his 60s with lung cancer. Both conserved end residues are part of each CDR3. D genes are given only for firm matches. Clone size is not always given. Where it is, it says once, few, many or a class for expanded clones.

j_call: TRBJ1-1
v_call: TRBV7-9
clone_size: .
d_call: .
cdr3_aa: CASSQDGFTEAFF
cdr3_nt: TGTGCCAGCAGCCAGGACGGGTTCACTGAAGCTTTCTTT

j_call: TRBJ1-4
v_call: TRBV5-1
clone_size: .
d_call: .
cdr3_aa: CASSLGDIEKLFF
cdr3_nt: TGCGCCAGCAGCCTTGGCGATATTGAAAAACTGTTTTTT

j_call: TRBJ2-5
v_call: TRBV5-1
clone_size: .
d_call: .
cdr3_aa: CASSFGIRIDQETQYF
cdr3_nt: TGCGCCAGCAGCTTTGGGATAAGGATAGACCAAGAGACCCAGTACTTC

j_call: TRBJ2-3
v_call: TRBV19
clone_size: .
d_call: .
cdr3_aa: CASSAGRGGSTDTQYF
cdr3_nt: TGTGCCAGTAGTGCCGGTAGGGGGGGGAGCACAGATACGCAGTATTTT

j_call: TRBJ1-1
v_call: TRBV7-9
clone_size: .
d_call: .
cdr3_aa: CASSLGGGGEAFF
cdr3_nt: TGTGCCAGCAGCTTAGGGGGCGGGGGTGAAGCTTTCTTT

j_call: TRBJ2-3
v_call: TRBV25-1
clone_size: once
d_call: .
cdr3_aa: CASSEHGGDTQYF
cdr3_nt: TGTGCCAGCAGTGAACACGGCGGAGATACGCAGTATTTT

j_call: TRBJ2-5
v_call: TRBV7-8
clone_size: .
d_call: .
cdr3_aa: CASSLATGQETQYF
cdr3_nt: TGTGCCAGCAGCTTAGCGACGGGACAAGAGACCCAGTACTTC

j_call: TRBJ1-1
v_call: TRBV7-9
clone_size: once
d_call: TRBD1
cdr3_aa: CASSLRGRNTEAFF
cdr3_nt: TGTGCCAGCAGCTTAAGGGGGCGGAACACTGAAGCTTTCTTT

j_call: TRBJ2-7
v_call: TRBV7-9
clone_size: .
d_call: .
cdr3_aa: CASNLGGYEQYF
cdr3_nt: TGTGCCAGCAACTTGGGGGGATACGAGCAGTACTTC

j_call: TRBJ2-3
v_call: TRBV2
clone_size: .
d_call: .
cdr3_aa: CASTTRGDTQYF
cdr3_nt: TGTGCCAGCACCACAAGGGGAGATACGCAGTATTTT

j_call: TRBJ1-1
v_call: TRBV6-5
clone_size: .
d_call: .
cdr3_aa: CASSYRGNTEAFF
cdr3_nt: TGTGCCAGCAGTTACCGGGGGAACACTGAAGCTTTCTTT

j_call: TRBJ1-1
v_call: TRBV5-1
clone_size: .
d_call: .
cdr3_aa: CASSSQPPGVGVEAFF
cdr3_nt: TGCGCCAGCAGCTCACAACCGCCGGGAGTCGGGGTTGAAGCTTTCTTT

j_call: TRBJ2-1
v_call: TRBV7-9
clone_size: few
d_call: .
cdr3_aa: CASRRGLRGDEQFF
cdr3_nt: TGTGCCAGCAGGCGGGGACTCAGGGGCGATGAGCAGTTCTTC

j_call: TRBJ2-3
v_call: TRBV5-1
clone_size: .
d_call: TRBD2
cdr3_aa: CASTGGTWADTQYF
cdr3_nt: TGCGCCAGCACCGGGGGGACCTGGGCAGATACGCAGTATTTT

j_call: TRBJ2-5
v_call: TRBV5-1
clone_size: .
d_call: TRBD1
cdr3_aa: CASQTTVTGDQTQYF
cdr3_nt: TGCGCCAGCCAAACCACCGTGACAGGGGACCAGACCCAGTACTTC

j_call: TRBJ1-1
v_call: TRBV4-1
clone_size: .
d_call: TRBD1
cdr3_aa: CASSRGTVNTEAFF
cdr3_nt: TGCGCCAGCAGCCGTGGGACAGTGAACACTGAAGCTTTCTTT

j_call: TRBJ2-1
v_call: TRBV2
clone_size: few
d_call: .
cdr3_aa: CASSSDYLYNEQFF
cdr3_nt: TGTGCCAGCAGTTCGGACTACCTATACAATGAGCAGTTCTTC

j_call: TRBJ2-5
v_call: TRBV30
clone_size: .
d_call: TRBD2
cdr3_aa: CALGGARGFQETQYF
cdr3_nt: TGTGCCCTCGGGGGGGCCCGGGGTTTCCAAGAGACCCAGTACTTC

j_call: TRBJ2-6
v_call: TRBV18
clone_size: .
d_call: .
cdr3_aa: CASSPQAGGNSGANVLTF
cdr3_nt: TGTGCCAGCTCACCCCAGGCAGGTGGAAACTCTGGGGCCAACGTCCTGACTTTC

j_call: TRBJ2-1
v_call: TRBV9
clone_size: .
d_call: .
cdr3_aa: CASSVAVTPSSYNEQFF
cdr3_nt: TGTGCCAGCAGCGTAGCGGTGACTCCAAGCTCCTACAATGAGCAGTTCTTC

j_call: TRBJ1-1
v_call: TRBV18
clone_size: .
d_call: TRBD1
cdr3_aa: CASQGAGVYTEAFF
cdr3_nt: TGTGCCAGCCAGGGGGCCGGCGTGTACACTGAAGCTTTCTTT

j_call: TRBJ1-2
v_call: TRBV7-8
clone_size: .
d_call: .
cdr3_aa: CASSLIRSKTNGYTF
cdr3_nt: TGTGCCAGCAGCTTAATCAGATCAAAGACGAATGGCTACACCTTC

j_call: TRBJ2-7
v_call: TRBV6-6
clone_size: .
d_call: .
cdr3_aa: CASSGNPLVEQYF
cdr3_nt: TGTGCCAGCAGTGGCAATCCCCTGGTCGAGCAGTACTTC

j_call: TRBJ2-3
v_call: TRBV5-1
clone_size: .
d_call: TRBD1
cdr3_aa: CASSLGTGTDTQYF
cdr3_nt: TGCGCCAGCAGCTTAGGGACAGGGACAGATACGCAGTATTTT

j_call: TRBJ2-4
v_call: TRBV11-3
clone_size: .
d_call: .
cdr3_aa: CASSLDKAIQYF
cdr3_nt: TGTGCCAGCAGCTTAGATAAGGCAATTCAGTACTTC

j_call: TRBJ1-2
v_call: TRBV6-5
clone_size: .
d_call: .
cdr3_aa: CASRTGYGYTF
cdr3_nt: TGTGCCAGCAGGACAGGTTATGGCTACACCTTC

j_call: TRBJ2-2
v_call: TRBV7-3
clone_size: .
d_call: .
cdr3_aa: CASRSQGNTGELFF
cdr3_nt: TGTGCCAGCAGATCTCAGGGAAACACCGGGGAGCTGTTTTTT

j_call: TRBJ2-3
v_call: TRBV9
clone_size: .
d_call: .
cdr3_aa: CASSAGISGGTDTQYF
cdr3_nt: TGTGCCAGCAGCGCAGGGATTTCGGGGGGCACAGATACGCAGTATTTT

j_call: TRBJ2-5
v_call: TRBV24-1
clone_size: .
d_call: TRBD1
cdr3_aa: CATSDLGDRGLGETQYF
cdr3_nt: TGTGCCACCAGTGATTTAGGGGACAGGGGGCTGGGGGAGACCCAGTACTTC

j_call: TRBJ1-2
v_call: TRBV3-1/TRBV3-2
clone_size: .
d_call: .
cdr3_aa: CASSQVDSKKTF
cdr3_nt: TGTGCCAGCAGCCAAGTGGACTCTAAGAAAACCTTC

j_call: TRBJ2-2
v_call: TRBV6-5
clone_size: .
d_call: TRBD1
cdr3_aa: CASSYSTRGRTGELFF
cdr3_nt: TGTGCCAGCAGTTACTCAACCAGGGGGCGCACCGGGGAGCTGTTTTTT

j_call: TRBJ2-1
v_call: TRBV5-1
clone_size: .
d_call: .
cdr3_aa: CASSLADSYYNEQFF
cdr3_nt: TGCGCCAGCAGCTTGGCGGACAGCTACTACAATGAGCAGTTCTTC

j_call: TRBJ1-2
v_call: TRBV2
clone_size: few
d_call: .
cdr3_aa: CASSEGDGYTF
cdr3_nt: TGTGCCAGCAGTGAAGGGGATGGCTACACCTTC

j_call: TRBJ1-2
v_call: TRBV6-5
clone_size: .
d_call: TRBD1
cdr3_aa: CATKRDSNYGYTF
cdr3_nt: TGTGCCACCAAAAGGGACAGTAACTATGGCTACACCTTC

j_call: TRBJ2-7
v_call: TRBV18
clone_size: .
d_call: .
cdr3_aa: CASSPSRDSYEQYF
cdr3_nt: TGTGCCAGCTCACCATCAAGGGACTCCTACGAGCAGTACTTC

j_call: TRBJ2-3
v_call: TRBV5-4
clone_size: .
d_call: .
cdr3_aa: CASSLKQGPYTQYF
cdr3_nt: TGTGCCAGCAGCTTAAAACAAGGCCCTTATACGCAGTATTTT

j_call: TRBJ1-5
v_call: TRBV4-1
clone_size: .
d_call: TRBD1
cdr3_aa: CASSQETTGGNQPQHF
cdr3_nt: TGCGCCAGCAGCCAAGAGACGACAGGGGGCAATCAGCCCCAGCATTTT

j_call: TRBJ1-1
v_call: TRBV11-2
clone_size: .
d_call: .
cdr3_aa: CASGTEAFF
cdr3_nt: TGTGCCAGCGGGACAGAAGCTTTCTTT

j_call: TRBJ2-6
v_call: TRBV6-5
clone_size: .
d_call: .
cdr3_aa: CASTPWGANVLTF
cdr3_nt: TGTGCCAGCACCCCGTGGGGGGCCAACGTCCTGACTTTC

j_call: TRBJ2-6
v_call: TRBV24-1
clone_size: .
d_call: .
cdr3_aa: CATSGGLSSSGANVLTF
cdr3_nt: TGTGCCACCAGTGGCGGACTCTCGAGCTCTGGGGCCAACGTCCTGACTTTC

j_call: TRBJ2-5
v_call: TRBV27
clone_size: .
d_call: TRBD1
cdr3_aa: CASSRGTGYQETQYF
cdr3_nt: TGTGCCAGCAGTCGGGGGACAGGGTACCAAGAGACCCAGTACTTC

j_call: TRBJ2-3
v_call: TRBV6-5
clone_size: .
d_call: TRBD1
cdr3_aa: CASRTPTGGTTQYF
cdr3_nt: TGTGCCAGCAGAACACCTACAGGGGGTACTACGCAGTATTTT

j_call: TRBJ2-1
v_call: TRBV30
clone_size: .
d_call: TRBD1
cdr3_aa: CAWSVPGDRARYNEQFF
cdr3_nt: TGTGCCTGGAGTGTACCAGGGGACAGGGCAAGATACAATGAGCAGTTCTTC

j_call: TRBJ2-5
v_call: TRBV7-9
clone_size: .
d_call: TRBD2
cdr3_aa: CASSLLSSGLVWGKTQYF
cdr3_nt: TGTGCCAGCAGCTTACTCTCTTCAGGACTAGTCTGGGGTAAGACCCAGTACTTC

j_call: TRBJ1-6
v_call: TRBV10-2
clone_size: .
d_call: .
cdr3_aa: CASSESYRFYNSPLHF
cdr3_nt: TGCGCCAGCAGTGAGTCCTACAGATTCTATAATTCACCCCTCCACTTT

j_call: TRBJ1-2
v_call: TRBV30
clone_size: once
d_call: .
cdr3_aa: CAWSSQQGYGYTF
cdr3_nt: TGTGCCTGGAGTTCCCAACAGGGATATGGCTACACCTTC

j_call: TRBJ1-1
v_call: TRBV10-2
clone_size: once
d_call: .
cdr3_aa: CASAQNTEAFF
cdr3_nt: TGCGCCAGCGCGCAGAACACTGAAGCTTTCTTT

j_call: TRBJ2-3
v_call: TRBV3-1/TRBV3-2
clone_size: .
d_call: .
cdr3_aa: CASSPTGGFADTQYF
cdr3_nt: TGTGCCAGCAGCCCGACAGGTGGGTTCGCAGATACGCAGTATTTT

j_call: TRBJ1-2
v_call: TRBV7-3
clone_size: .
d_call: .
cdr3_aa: CASSLQPPTGPGGYTF
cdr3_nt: TGTGCCAGCAGCTTACAACCCCCCACAGGGCCAGGAGGCTACACCTTC

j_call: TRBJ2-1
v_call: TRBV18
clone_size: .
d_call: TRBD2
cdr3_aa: CASSPGGTNEQFF
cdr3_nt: TGTGCCAGCTCACCCGGGGGGACCAATGAGCAGTTCTTC

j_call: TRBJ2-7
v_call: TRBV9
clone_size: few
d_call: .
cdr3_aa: CASSATGSSEQYF
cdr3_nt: TGTGCCAGCAGCGCTACAGGGTCGAGCGAGCAGTACTTC

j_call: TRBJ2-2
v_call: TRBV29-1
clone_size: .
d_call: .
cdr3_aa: CSVEEGAAHTGELFF
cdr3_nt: TGCAGCGTTGAAGAAGGGGCAGCCCACACCGGGGAGCTGTTTTTT

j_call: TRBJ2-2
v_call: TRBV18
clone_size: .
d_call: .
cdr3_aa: CASSPPSDSRSNTGELFF
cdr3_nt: TGTGCCAGCTCACCACCATCGGACAGCCGATCGAACACCGGGGAGCTGTTTTTT